This T cell receptor beta chain is drawn from a study of blood T cells in healthy people across ages. This clonotype was found a few times. Its matching antigen is unknown. Study observations and caveats: Higher naive T cell percentage went strongly together with higher TCR beta diversity.

A J-beta primer mix and a sample-barcoded 5' primer were used in a second PCR of about 6 to 12 cycles. TCRdb reprocessed the 5' RACE reads with MiXCR, giving one entry per CDR3 protein. There are 700,000 or so distinct CDR3 sequences in the sample; 22% occur only once, and 20% to 25% lies in the top ten. Peripheral blood was drawn, ten milliliters per donor. In germline, CDR1 is SGHRS, CDR2 YFSETQ. The CDR3 has 13 amino acids. Sample: blood. The rearrangement joins TRBV5-1 to TRBJ2-7; D is unresolved. The J call may be mistaken, given a closer DNA end match to TRBJ2-1. This sequence originates from a man between 65 and 85 years old in good health. The CDR3 region is CASSWEGLDEQFF. CDR3 DNA: TGCGCCAGCAGCTGGGAAGGGCTAGATGAGCAGTTCTTC.